This T cell receptor beta chain was sequenced for a study of CD8 T cells in Susac syndrome. A remark on this clonotype: Its antigen remains unidentified.

General study points: Expansion of Susac CD8+ clones peaked in TEMRA cells and in active patients.

The germline V and J ends were trimmed by 2 bases and 2 bases, with 6 bases remaining between them. Germline CDR1 and CDR2: MNHEY and SVGAGI. The CDR3 length is 13 residues. The RNA, roughly 0.45 to 1 ug, was put through reverse transcription using random hexamers. TCRdb independently ran MiXCR on the immunoSEQ multiplex PCR reads; one entry per CDR3 protein. Seen here are 100,000 to 110,000 distinct CDR3 sequences, 95% observed once, and the top ten hold approximately 0.3%. Sequencing was done on a sample of CD8+ T cells from PBMCs. The chain combines TRBV6-5 with TRBJ1-1; D is unclear. The clonotype originates from a human donor with Susac syndrome. CDR3 nucleotides: TGTGCCAGCAGTTACGTCATAAACACTGAAGCTTTCTTT. It codes for CASSYVINTEAFF.